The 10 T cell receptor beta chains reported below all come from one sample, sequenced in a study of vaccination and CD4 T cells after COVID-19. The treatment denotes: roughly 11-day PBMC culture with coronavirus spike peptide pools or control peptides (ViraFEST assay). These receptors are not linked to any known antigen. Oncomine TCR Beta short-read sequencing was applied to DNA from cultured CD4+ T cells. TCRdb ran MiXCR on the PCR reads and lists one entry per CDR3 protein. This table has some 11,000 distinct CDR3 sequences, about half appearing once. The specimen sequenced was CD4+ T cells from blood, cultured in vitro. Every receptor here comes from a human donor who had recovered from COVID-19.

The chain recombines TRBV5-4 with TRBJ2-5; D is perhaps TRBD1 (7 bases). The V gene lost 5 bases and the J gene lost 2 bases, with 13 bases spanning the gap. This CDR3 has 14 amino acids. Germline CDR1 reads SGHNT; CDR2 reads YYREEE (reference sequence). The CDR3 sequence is CASSRQGGQETQYF. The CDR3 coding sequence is TGTGCCAGCAGTCGGCAGGGGGGACAAGAGACCCAGTACTTC. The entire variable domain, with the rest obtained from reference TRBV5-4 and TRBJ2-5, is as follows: ETGVTQSPTHLIKTRGQQVTLRCSSQSGHNTVSWYQQALGQGPQFIFQYYREEENGRGNFPPRFSGLQFPNYSSELNVNALELDDSALYLCASSRQGGQETQYFGPGTRLLVL.

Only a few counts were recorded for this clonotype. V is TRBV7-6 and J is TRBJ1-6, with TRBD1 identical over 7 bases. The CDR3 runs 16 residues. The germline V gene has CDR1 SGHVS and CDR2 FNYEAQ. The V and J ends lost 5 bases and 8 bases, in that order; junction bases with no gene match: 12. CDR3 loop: CASSTTIDRAYSPLHF. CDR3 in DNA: TGTGCCAGCAGCACAACGATCGACAGGGCTTATTCACCCCTCCACTTT.

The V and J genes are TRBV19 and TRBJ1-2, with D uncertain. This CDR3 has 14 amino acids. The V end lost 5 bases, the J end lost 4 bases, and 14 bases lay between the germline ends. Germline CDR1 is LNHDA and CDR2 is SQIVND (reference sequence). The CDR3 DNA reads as TGTGCCAGTAGTCCCATCGCTTTGATCTATGGCTACACCTTC. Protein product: CASSPIALIYGYTF.

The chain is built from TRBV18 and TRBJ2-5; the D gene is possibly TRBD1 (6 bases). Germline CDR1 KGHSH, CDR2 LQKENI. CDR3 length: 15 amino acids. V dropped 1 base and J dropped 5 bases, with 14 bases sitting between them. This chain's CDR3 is CASSPLRAQGETQYF. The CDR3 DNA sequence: TGTGCCAGCTCACCACTACGGGCCCAGGGGGAGACCCAGTACTTC.

The CDR3 region is CASSLGPGTVYTF. The CDR3 DNA is TGTGCCAGCAGCTTAGGACCAGGGACCGTCTACACCTTC. The chain uses TRBV7-2 and TRBJ1-2; perhaps TRBD1 as D (5 bases). CDR3 length: 13 amino acids. V was trimmed by 1 base and J by 10 bases, leaving 13 bases between them. Germline CDR1 reads SGHTA; CDR2 reads FQGNSA.

The CDR3: CASSLRAYGYTF. CDR3 nucleotides: TGTGCCAGCAGTTTACGCGCATATGGCTACACCTTC. The J gene is TRBJ1-2, the V gene TRBV12-3 or TRBV12-4; D call uncertain. V was clipped by 2 bases and J by 5 bases, with 6 bases between them. This CDR3 region has 12 residues.

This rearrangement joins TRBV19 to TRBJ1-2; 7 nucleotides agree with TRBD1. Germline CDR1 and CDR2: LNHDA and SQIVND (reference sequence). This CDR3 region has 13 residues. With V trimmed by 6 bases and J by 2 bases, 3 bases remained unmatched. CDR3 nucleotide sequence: TGTGCCAGTAGCCGGGACAGCAACTATGGCTACACCTTC. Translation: CASSRDSNYGYTF. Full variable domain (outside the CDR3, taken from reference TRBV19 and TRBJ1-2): DGGITQSPKYLFRKEGQNVTLSCEQNLNHDAMYWYRQDPGQGLRLIYYSQIVNDFQKGDIAEGYSVSREKKESFPLTVTSAQKNPTAFYLCASSRDSNYGYTFGSGTRLTVV.

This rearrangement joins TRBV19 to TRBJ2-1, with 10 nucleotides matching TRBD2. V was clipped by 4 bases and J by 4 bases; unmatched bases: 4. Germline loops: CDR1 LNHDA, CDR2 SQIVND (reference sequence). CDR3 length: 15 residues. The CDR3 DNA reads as TGTGCCAGTAGTAAAGGACTAGCGGAATACAATGAGCAGTTCTTC. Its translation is CASSKGLAEYNEQFF.

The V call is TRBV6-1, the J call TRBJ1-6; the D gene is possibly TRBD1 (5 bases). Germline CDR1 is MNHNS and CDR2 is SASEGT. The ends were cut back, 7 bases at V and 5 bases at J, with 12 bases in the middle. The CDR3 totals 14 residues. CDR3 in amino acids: CASTQRRDNSPLHF. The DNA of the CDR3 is TGTGCCAGCACCCAGCGCAGGGATAATTCACCCCTCCACTTT.

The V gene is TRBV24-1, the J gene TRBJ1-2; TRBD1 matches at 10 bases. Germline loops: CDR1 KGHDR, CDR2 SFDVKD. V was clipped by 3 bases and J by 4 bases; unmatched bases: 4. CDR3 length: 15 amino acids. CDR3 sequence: CATSDDRQGAYGYTF. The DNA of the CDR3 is TGTGCCACCAGTGATGACAGACAGGGGGCCTATGGCTACACCTTC.